The 27 T cell receptor beta chains in this list originate from one sample, sequenced in a study of CD8 T cells in ankylosing spondylitis. TCRdb fed the 5' RACE reads into MiXCR, producing one record per CDR3 protein. This sample has approximately 540,000 distinct CDR3 sequences; about 13% occur once, and the top ten carry over 6.5%. Their antigens are not known. The study's findings and limits: Blood of patients with ankylosing spondylitis appeared to be characterized by a TCR beta motif of roughly eight highly homologous variants.

The sample consisted of blood, either unsorted or a sorted T cell fraction (not recorded which). Source of these receptors: a male donor with ankylosing spondylitis.

The V gene is TRBV10-3, the J gene TRBJ2-2; 8 bases agree with TRBD2. J was trimmed by 1 base and V by 4 bases; bases with no gene match: 5. CDR3 size: 16 residues. The V gene's germline CDR1 is ENHRY and CDR2 SYGVKD. The CDR3 nucleotides read TGTGCCATCAGTGGTAATAGCGGGGAGAACACCGGGGAGCTGTTTTTT. As protein: CAISGNSGENTGELFF.

In this sample, this clonotype turned up a few times. The rearrangement links TRBV7-2 to TRBJ2-1; weak D call: TRBD2 (6 bases). The ends were cut back, 5 bases at V and 6 bases at J, with 14 bases in the middle. This CDR3 region has 14 residues. Germline V lookup: CDR1 SGHTA, CDR2 FQGNSA. This CDR3 reads CASSPPGRVNEQFF. Here the CDR3 DNA reads TGTGCCAGCAGCCCCCCCGGGAGAGTCAATGAGCAGTTCTTC. The full variable domain, completed using reference TRBV7-2 and TRBJ2-1, is GAGVSQSPSNKVTEKGKDVELRCDPISGHTALYWYRQSLGQGLEFLIYFQGNSAPDKSGLPSDRFSAERTGGSVSTLTIQRTQQEDSAVYLCASSPPGRVNEQFFGPGTRLTVL.

CDR3 sequence: CASSYSRVEGYTF. The CDR3 bases are TGTGCCAGCAGTTACTCGAGGGTCGAGGGCTACACCTTC. The V gene is TRBV6-6, the J gene TRBJ1-2; D not resolved. Per germline, CDR1 MNHNY and CDR2 SVGAGI (reference sequence). With 0 bases removed from V and 8 bases from J, the gap between germline ends came to 10 bases. The CDR3 totals 13 residues.

The chain employs TRBV7-2 and TRBJ1-2, with D perhaps matching TRBD1 (6 bases). V gave up 4 bases and J gave up 4 bases, with 10 bases separating them. The germline V gene encodes CDR1 SGHTA and CDR2 FQGNSA. This CDR3 comprises 13 residues. The CDR3 loop reads CASSSQGFYGYTF. CDR3 DNA: TGTGCCAGCAGCTCACAGGGATTCTATGGCTACACCTTC.

The rearrangement uses TRBV24-1 and TRBJ2-2; 8 bases are a match to TRBD1. Germline V gives CDR1 KGHDR, CDR2 SFDVKD. V lost 4 bases and J lost 1; bases outside the gene matches: 4. CDR3 size: 16 residues. This CDR3 reads CATSEAGTGNTGELFF. CDR3 in DNA: TGTGCCACCAGTGAGGCCGGGACAGGGAACACCGGGGAGCTGTTTTTT.

The J gene is TRBJ2-7, the V gene TRBV10-2; TRBD2 might be the D (6 bases). The CDR3 sequence is 15 residues long. Germline V gene lookup returns CDR1 WSHSY and CDR2 SAAADI. The V and J ends lost 5 bases and 2 bases respectively, with 16 bases between them. In DNA, the CDR3 is TGCGCCAGCAGTTGGGGACTCGACCTAACCTACGAGCAGTACGTC. It yields the protein CASSWGLDLTYEQYV.

The chain couples TRBV27 to TRBJ2-5; D call uncertain. Germline V lookup: CDR1 MNHEY, CDR2 SMNVEV (reference sequence). The CDR3 contains 13 residues. V was shortened by 5 bases and J by 5 bases, with 12 bases between the two germline ends. Here the CDR3 reads CASSRPEGETQYF. Here the CDR3 DNA reads TGTGCCAGCAGTCGCCCAGAAGGGGAGACCCAGTACTTC.

Ten or more counts support this clonotype. The V call is TRBV20-1, the J call TRBJ1-2; D may be TRBD1 (5 bases). The V gene's germline CDR1 is DFQATT and CDR2 SNEGSKA (reference sequence). Trimming stripped 6 bases from V and 1 base from J, with 15 bases between. There are 14 residues in the CDR3. As DNA, the CDR3 is TGCAGTGCGGACACAGGAGGATTTAACTATGGCTACACCTTC. It specifies CSADTGGFNYGYTF.

The V call is TRBV20-1, the J call TRBJ2-1; D call uncertain. The CDR3 length is 12 residues. CDR1 is DFQATT and CDR2 is SNEGSKA in the germline V gene (reference sequence). V dropped 3 bases and J dropped 4 bases, with 7 bases sitting between them. CDR3 region: CSASLPYNEQFF. CDR3 nucleotides: TGCAGTGCTAGCCTCCCGTACAATGAGCAGTTCTTC.

The chain is built from TRBV7-9 and TRBJ1-6; 10 bases line up with TRBD1. The CDR3 runs to 15 residues. V gave up 2 bases and J gave up 7 bases; unmatched junction bases: 2. The germline V gene has CDR1 SEHNR and CDR2 FQNEAQ (reference sequence). CDR3 bases: TGTGCCAGCAGCTTAACGGGACAGGGGAATTCACCCCTCCACTTT. This codes for CASSLTGQGNSPLHF.

This clonotype was observed at least ten times. This sequence joins TRBV5-1 and TRBJ1-1; TRBD1 matches at 8 bases. The length of the CDR3 is 15 residues. Germline CDR1 SGHRS, CDR2 YFSETQ. With 4 bases clipped from V and 0 bases from J, the junction kept 5 bases outside the gene matches. CDR3 bases: TGCGCCAGCAGCCGAACGGGACAGGTGAACACTGAAGCTTTCTTT. Amino acids: CASSRTGQVNTEAFF.

This clonotype appeared a few times. The chain couples TRBV6-1 to TRBJ2-1; either TRBD1 or TRBD2 may supply D (5 bases each). The CDR3 extends over 15 amino acids. V lost 3 bases and J lost 8, with 17 bases in between. Germline V gene sequence: CDR1 MNHNS, CDR2 SASEGT. CDR3 nucleotides: TGTGCCAGCAGTGAGGATTGGGGACGTACGGATGAGCAGTTCTTC. Translating gives CASSEDWGRTDEQFF.

The chain has TRBV4-2 and TRBJ1-5; 7 bases align to TRBD1. Germline CDR1 is LGHNA and CDR2 is YNFKEQ. The CDR3 loop spans 15 amino acids. The V gene end was trimmed by 4 bases and the J gene end by 2 bases; junction bases not matched to a gene: 5. The CDR3 DNA sequence: TGTGCCAGCAGCCCGACCGACAGGGGCAATCAGCCCCAGCATTTT. As protein: CASSPTDRGNQPQHF.

The V call is TRBV20-1, the J call TRBJ2-5; 10 nucleotides align to TRBD2. J was trimmed by 0 bases and V by 7 bases; bases with no gene match: 5. The germline CDR1 and CDR2 sequences are DFQATT and SNEGSKA (reference sequence). CDR3 length equals 14 residues. The CDR3 bases are TGCAGTGTACCGGGACTAGCGTACCAAGAGACCCAGTACTTC. Residues: CSVPGLAYQETQYF.

The chain links TRBV7-2 to TRBJ2-3; 11 bases align to TRBD2. There are 14 residues in the CDR3. CDR1 SGHTA and CDR2 FQGNSA come from the germline V gene. J gave up 5 bases and V 4 bases, and 2 bases lay outside the gene matches. The DNA for the CDR3 is TGTGCCAGCAGCTATAGCGGGAGGGGAGATACGCAGTATTTT. Protein sequence: CASSYSGRGDTQYF.

In this sample, this clonotype turned up a few times. The genes are TRBV20-1 and TRBJ2-4, with TRBD2 identical over 8 bases. Trimming at V came to 6 bases and at J to 6 bases, leaving 13 bases not matched to a gene. This CDR3 contains 15 residues. Germline CDR1 and CDR2: DFQATT and SNEGSKA (reference sequence). The CDR3 nucleotides read TGCAGTGCAAAAAAGAGCGGGAGTGGAGGAAACATTCAGTACTTC. This encodes CSAKKSGSGGNIQYF.

This clonotype has only a few counts. The chain couples TRBV6-2 or TRBV6-3 to TRBJ1-1, with D possibly TRBD1 on 5 matching bases. This CDR3 is 14 amino acids long. Germline CDR1 and CDR2: MNHEY and SVGEGT. V lost 5 bases to trimming and J lost 0 bases, with 10 bases between them. CDR3 region: CASSSGTMNTEAFF. CDR3 bases: TGTGCCAGCAGTAGCGGGACGATGAACACTGAAGCTTTCTTT.

The CDR3 DNA sequence: TGTGCCAGCAGCCCGTCCGTACAGGGGATCTATGGCTACACCTTC. Translating gives CASSPSVQGIYGYTF. This sequence joins TRBV3-1 and TRBJ1-2; the match to TRBD1 covers 7 bases. The CDR3 contains 15 residues. With V trimmed by 4 bases and J by 4 bases, 9 bases remained unmatched. Germline CDR1 LGHDT, CDR2 YNNKEL (reference sequence).

The table lists this clonotype with a few counts. As DNA, the CDR3 is TGCAGCGTTGGGAGGCGACTAGCGGGAGATCAGCAGTTCTTC. Amino acids: CSVGRRLAGDQQFF. The chain joins TRBV29-1 to TRBJ2-1, with 12 bases aligning to TRBD2. The CDR3 runs 14 residues. In germline, CDR1 is SQVTM, CDR2 ANQGSEA. Trimming at V came to 4 bases and at J to 11 bases, leaving 9 bases not matched to a gene.

The chain uses TRBV7-9 and TRBJ2-3, with 7 nucleotides matching TRBD2. The CDR3 runs 17 residues. Germline values: CDR1 SEHNR, CDR2 FQNEAQ (reference sequence). With V trimmed by 1 base and J by 0 bases, 7 bases remained unmatched. CDR3 loop: CASSLGASGPSTDTQYF. In nucleotides, the CDR3 is TGTGCCAGCAGCTTAGGGGCTAGCGGTCCTAGCACAGATACGCAGTATTTT.

This clonotype came up a few times. V gene TRBV20-1 combines with J gene TRBJ2-3; D gene unclear. Germline CDR1 DFQATT, CDR2 SNEGSKA (reference sequence). This CDR3 is 15 amino acids long. Trimming cost V 2 bases and J 5 bases, with 17 bases left between them. The CDR3 here is CSARPIRTPRDTQYF. CDR3 bases: TGCAGTGCTAGACCGATACGGACCCCAAGAGATACGCAGTATTTT.

A few counts support this clonotype. V gene TRBV5-1 combines with J gene TRBJ1-6; 7 bases agree with TRBD1. V gave up 8 bases and J gave up 5 bases; unmatched junction bases: 10. Germline V gives CDR1 SGHRS, CDR2 YFSETQ. This CDR3 region has 15 residues. The CDR3 DNA is TGCGCCAGTACCCGTACGGGACAGAATAATTCACCCCTCCACTTT. Its protein product is CASTRTGQNNSPLHF.

This clonotype was seen repeatedly, ten times or more. V usage is TRBV5-1 and J usage is TRBJ2-6; D is unresolved. The CDR3 has 18 amino acids. Germline V gives CDR1 SGHRS, CDR2 YFSETQ. Deletions cut 1 base from V and 0 bases from J, with 14 bases between. CDR3 in DNA: TGCGCCAGCAGCTTGAGGCAGACCTTTAACTCTGGGGCCAACGTCCTGACTTTC. Translated, it gives CASSLRQTFNSGANVLTF.

The V call is TRBV20-1, the J call TRBJ1-1; the D gene is possibly TRBD1 (5 bases). V shed 1 base and J shed 4 bases, with 19 bases lying between them. This CDR3 has 16 amino acids. Germline lookup yields CDR1 DFQATT and CDR2 SNEGSKA (reference sequence). The CDR3 DNA follows: TGCAGTGCTAGAGTCGTGGCAGGGAGATTGAGCACTGAAGCTTTCTTT. Translated: CSARVVAGRLSTEAFF.

This clonotype occurred a few times. The V call is TRBV6-1, the J call TRBJ2-2; D perhaps matches TRBD1 (5 bases). Germline CDR1 is MNHNS and CDR2 is SASEGT. The CDR3 is 15 amino acids. V was clipped by 5 bases and J by 0 bases, with 10 bases between them. The DNA for the CDR3 is TGTGCCAGCAGTCAGGGCTATGCGAACACCGGGGAGCTGTTTTTT. Translated, it gives CASSQGYANTGELFF.

As concerns this clonotype: Germline is not matched at one junction end, which may reflect a read error. The V call is TRBV12-3 or TRBV12-4, the J call TRBJ2-7; the match to TRBD2 covers 11 bases. The CDR3 runs to 18 residues. The CDR3 here is CTSSLVLSASGRIYEQYF. The DNA for the CDR3 is TGTACCAGCAGTTTAGTTCTCTCTGCTAGCGGGAGGATTTACGAGCAGTACTTC.

This clonotype was recorded many times. The chain employs TRBV20-1 and TRBJ2-1; TRBD2 matches 10 bases. The CDR3 has 16 residues. Germline V gene sequence: CDR1 DFQATT, CDR2 SNEGSKA (reference sequence). Unmatched junction bases numbered 11, after V lost 5 bases and J lost 4 bases. CDR3 nucleotide sequence: TGCAGTGCTCCCAAGAGGGGGACTAGCGTATACAATGAGCAGTTCTTC. Its translation is CSAPKRGTSVYNEQFF.